This T cell receptor beta chain emerged from a study of Ad26.COV2.S vaccination and SARS-CoV-2 variants. The treatment denotes: some 20 received Ad26.COV2.S at low or high dose, single or two shots; about 5 received placebo; per-sample allocation not given. Sampling was done on day 63 after the first vaccine or placebo injection. The protocol was immunoSEQ multiplex PCR, while the TCRdb copy is restricted to in-frame clones and leaves out a portion. The sample holds 200,000 to 250,000 clones, roughly 90% seen once. The CDR3 has 9 amino acids. Sequenced here: peripheral blood, sampled in a trial of Ad26.COV2.S vaccine versus placebo. The chain couples TRBV21-1 to TRBJ1-5; the tabulated D call, TRBD1, remains unverified against the DNA. TRBV21-1 is classified as a pseudogene. The origin of this receptor is a person between 18 and 65 years old who received the Ad26.COV2.S COVID-19 vaccine or a placebo. CDR3 region: CASLGAQHF. The CDR3, as DNA: TGTGCCAGCCTAGGGGCCCAGCATTTT.